This T cell receptor beta chain was found in a study of a mutant IDH1 vaccine in newly diagnosed glioma. Method: immunoSEQ multiplex PCR; TCRdb's copy keeps in-frame clones and lacks some. The repertoire holds about 46,000 clones, roughly 80% seen once, with roughly 1.9% in the top ten. Noted time point: baseline, week 1 (first vaccination visit). Documented treatment: pre-vaccination baseline after standard-of-care therapy. The V and J ends lost 0 bases and 0 bases, in that order; junction bases with no gene match: 2. Germline V gene data show CDR1 as MGHRA and CDR2 as YSYEKL. This CDR3 region has 18 residues.

This clonotype was sampled from a middle-aged woman with glioma. This sample comprised PBMCs, obtained from a glioma patient treated with radiotherapy, temozolomide or both. The J gene is TRBJ2-2, the V gene TRBV4-1; 12 bases map to TRBD2. This CDR3 is CASSQEASGGANTGELFF. CDR3 in DNA: TGCGCCAGCAGCCAAGAGGCTAGCGGGGGGGCGAACACCGGGGAGCTGTTTTTT.